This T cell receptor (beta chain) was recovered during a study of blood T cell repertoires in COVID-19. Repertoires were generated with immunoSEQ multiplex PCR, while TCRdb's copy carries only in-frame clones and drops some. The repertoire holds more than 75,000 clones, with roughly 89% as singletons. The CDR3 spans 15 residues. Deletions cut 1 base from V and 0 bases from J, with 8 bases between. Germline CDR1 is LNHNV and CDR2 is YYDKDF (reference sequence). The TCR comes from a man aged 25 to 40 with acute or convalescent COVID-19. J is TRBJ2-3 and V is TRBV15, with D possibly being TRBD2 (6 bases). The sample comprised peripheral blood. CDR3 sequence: CATSRGEVSTDTQYF. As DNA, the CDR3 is TGTGCCACCAGCAGAGGGGAGGTCAGCACAGATACGCAGTATTTT.